This TCR beta chain was identified during a study of CD8+ T cells in alopecia areata listed by TCRdb under 2018. With regard to the full study: Treated patients were enrolled in an open-label pilot trial of oral tofacitinib at 5 to 10 mg twice daily for moderate-to-severe alopecia areata. Patients received tofacitinib for 6 to 18 months and were then followed off drug for 6 months to check for delayed response and recurrence. The study used high-throughput TCRbeta sequencing to examine T cell clonal expansion in alopecia areata, in both the C3H/HeJ mouse model and human patients. Scalp tissue and sorted CD4+ and CD8+ peripheral blood T cells from patchy and totalis/universalis alopecia areata patients and from healthy controls were covered by human TCRbeta sequencing. Biopsies were taken from tofacitinib-treated patients at baseline and again at 4 and 24 weeks into treatment, and several of those patients also had a later scalp biopsy. Scalp clonality was compared among normal scalp (n=4), patchy alopecia areata scalp (n=8), and alopecia totalis/universalis scalp (n=8). RNA was extracted with the PAXgene miRNA kit for fixed scalp, the miRNeasy kit for PBMCs, and the RNeasy kit for mouse skin. TCRbeta CDR3 regions were amplified by immunoSEQ multiplex PCR using 35 Vbeta forward and 13 Jbeta reverse primers. Overall study outcomes, separate from this receptor: Compared with mice, TCR sequences shared between patients were less clear, possibly partly because of HLA diversity across the patient population. Unlike mouse skin, which is dominated by gammadelta T cells, normal human skin has resident alphabeta T cells that are also sequenced, and this complicates analysis of the scalp TCR repertoire. Compared with normal scalp, lesional scalp, particularly in alopecia totalis/universalis, had higher clonality and more expanded CD8+ clones, which suggests antigenic drive.

A few counts support this clone. Which antigen it targets is not known. Per-base qualities were not stored, and no clone one base away is much larger. The label giving this sample's time point can be read as: baseline before oral tofacitinib. Peripheral blood and lesional scalp punch biopsies were obtained from patients with alopecia areata. PBMCs were separated by density centrifugation and stained for CD3, CD4 and CD8, after which CD4+ and CD8+ T cells were sorted on a FACSAria. Preparation of the library involved the immunoSEQ multiplex PCR assay. For TCR sequencing, RNA was extracted from every sample and reverse transcribed into cDNA to serve as template. SuperScript III was used to make first-strand cDNA, primed with a 2:1 mix of oligo-dT and random hexamers. Amplification bias was assessed with a synthetic immune receptor repertoire, and residual bias was removed computationally. Processing in the source paper ran as follows. Raw reads were preprocessed for error removal, and CDR3 was defined according to IMGT conventions as running from the conserved cysteine to phenylalanine. To get clonality, Shannon entropy was normalized by log2 of the number of productive unique TCRs and the result was subtracted from 1. CD4 or CD8 identity of scalp clones was inferred by cross-referencing scalp TCRbeta sequences with sorted blood CD4 and CD8 repertoires. Imported from immuneACCESS, the table was reduced by TCRdb to in-frame sequences with V and J called. These copies leave out some clones; in studies compared against another copy, an unresolved V gene accounts for under half, and the cause of the remainder is not known. The V and J calls and clone size are taken from that table; D and trimming were inferred from the DNA. The sample records approximately 180,000 clones, 50% to 60% of which are singletons. About 14% of the sample lies in the top ten.

Sequencing used CD4+ T cells sorted from blood, obtained at week 0. The clonotype was recovered from a human donor with alopecia areata.

At the DNA level, the sequence is TGTGCCAGCTCACCCGTTGACAGGGCGAACACTGAAGCTTTCTTT. Translated, this is CASSPVDRANTEAFF. The chain couples TRBV18 to TRBJ1-1, and 7 bases in between align with TRBD1. The germline V gene encodes CDR1 KGHSH and CDR2 LQKENI. The CDR3 holds 15 amino acids from the cysteine to the phenylalanine. The retained sequence is limited to the CDR3, 45 bases, with the frame set at the first base. At the junction V is shortened by 3 bases and J by 1 base; bases outside the gene matches: 5.